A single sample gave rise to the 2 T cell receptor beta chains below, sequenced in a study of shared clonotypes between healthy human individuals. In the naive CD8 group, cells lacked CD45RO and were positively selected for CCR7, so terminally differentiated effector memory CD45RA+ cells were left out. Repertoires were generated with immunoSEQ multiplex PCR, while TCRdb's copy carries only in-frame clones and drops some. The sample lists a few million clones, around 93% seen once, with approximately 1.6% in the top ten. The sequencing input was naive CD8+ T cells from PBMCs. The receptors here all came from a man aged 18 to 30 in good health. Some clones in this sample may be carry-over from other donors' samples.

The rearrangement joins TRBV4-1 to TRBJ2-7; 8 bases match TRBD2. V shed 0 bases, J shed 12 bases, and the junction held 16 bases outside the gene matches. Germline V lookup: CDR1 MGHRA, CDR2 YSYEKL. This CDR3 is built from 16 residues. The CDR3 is CASSQDRTGGPLVLYF. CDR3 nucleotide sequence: TGCGCCAGCAGCCAAGATAGAACGGGAGGGCCTTTAGTCTTGTACTTC.

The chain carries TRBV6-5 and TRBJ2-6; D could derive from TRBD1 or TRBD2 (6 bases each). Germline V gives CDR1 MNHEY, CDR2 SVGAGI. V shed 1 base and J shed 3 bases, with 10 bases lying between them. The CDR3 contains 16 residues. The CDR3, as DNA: TGTGCCAGCAGTTACTGGGGGGCAAGTGGGGCCAACGTCCTGACTTTC. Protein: CASSYWGASGANVLTF.